This T cell receptor beta chain appears in the sequencing data of a study of CD8 T cells in ankylosing spondylitis. Making use of molecular barcodes, quantitative 5'-RACE generated TCR beta libraries. TCRdb itself ran the 5' RACE reads through MiXCR, one entry per CDR3 protein. The sample includes under 250,000 distinct CDR3 sequences, 8% to 10% seen only once; the top ten take about 5%. The sequenced sample was blood, either unsorted or a sorted T cell fraction (not recorded which). This receptor was obtained from a female donor with ankylosing spondylitis or in good health (not recorded which).

The CDR3 spells CAIRTSGNNEQFF. CDR3 bases: TGTGCCATCCGGACTAGCGGAAACAATGAGCAGTTCTTC. This chain connects TRBV12-3 or TRBV12-4 to TRBJ2-1; 10 bases are shared with TRBD2. The J segment lost 5 bases and the V segment lost 10 bases, leaving 5 bases of the junction unmatched. CDR3 length: 13 residues.